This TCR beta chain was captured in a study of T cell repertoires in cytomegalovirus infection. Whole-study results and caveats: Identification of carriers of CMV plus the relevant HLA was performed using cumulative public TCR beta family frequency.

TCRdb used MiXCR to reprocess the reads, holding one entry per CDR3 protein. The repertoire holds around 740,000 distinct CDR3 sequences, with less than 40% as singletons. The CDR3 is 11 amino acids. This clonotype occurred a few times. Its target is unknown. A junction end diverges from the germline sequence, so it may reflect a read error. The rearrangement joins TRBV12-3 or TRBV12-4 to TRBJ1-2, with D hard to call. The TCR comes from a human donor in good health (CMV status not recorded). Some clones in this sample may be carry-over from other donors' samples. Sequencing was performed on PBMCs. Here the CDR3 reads CASSQNREAAF. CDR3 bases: TGTGCCAGCAGCCAAAATCGGGAGGCAGCCTTC.